Each of the 27 T cell receptor beta chains below was sequenced from the same sample in a study of blood T cell repertoires in COVID-19. Assay used: immunoSEQ multiplex PCR; TCRdb lists only in-frame clones, some missing. The repertoire holds about 250,000 clones, with 70% to 90% as singletons. Sequenced material: peripheral blood. Receptor source: a woman aged 25 to 39 with COVID-19, enrolled during active disease.

CDR3 nucleotides: TGTGCCAGCAGCATGCTGGACAGCTCGAATTCACCCCTCCACTTT. It yields the protein CASSMLDSSNSPLHF. This chain joins TRBV7-6 and TRBJ1-6; TRBD1 might be the D (6 bases). CDR1 is SGHVS and CDR2 is FNYEAQ in the germline V gene. V lost 5 bases and J lost 7, with 15 bases in between. There are 15 residues in the CDR3.

This clone was seen a few times. The V call is TRBV7-2, the J call TRBJ2-2, with 7 positions matching TRBD1. The CDR3 is 14 residues long. Germline-derived CDR1 and CDR2 are SGHTA and FQGNSA. The ends lost 5 bases at V and 5 bases at J; junction bases unmatched: 5. The CDR3 spells CASSLRQGTGELFF. The CDR3 coding sequence is TGTGCCAGCAGCCTTAGACAGGGAACCGGGGAGCTGTTTTTT.

This chain connects TRBV28 to TRBJ2-7, with 8 bases aligning to TRBD1. V lost 5 bases, J lost 4 bases, and 7 bases stayed unmatched. CDR1 is MDHEN and CDR2 is SYDVKM in the germline V gene. The length of the CDR3 is 14 residues. CDR3 nucleotide sequence: TGTGCCAGCAGTCGCCCAGGGGGCTCGTACGAGCAGTACTTC. Amino acid sequence: CASSRPGGSYEQYF.

V usage is TRBV6-2 or TRBV6-3 and J usage is TRBJ1-5; D not certain. Trimming removed 6 bases from V and 8 bases from J, with 11 bases in between. This CDR3 spans 12 amino acids. CDR1 is MNHEY and CDR2 is SVGEGT in the germline V gene. CDR3: CASSEMREPQHF. The CDR3 coding sequence is TGTGCCAGCAGCGAAATGAGGGAGCCCCAGCATTTT.

The chain joins TRBV9 to TRBJ1-1, with 12 bases fitting TRBD1. CDR3 length: 15 amino acids. The junction had 5 bases not matched to a gene; V was cut back by 4 bases and J by 4 bases. Germline V gene lookup returns CDR1 SGDLS and CDR2 YYNGEE. The CDR3 is CASSPQGQGATEAFF. The CDR3 nucleotides are TGTGCCAGCAGCCCACAGGGACAGGGGGCCACTGAAGCTTTCTTT.

This chain uses TRBV24-1 with TRBJ2-3; 8 bases are a match to TRBD2. Trimming at V came to 6 bases and at J to 5 bases, leaving 9 bases not matched to a gene. The CDR3 runs to 15 residues. Looked up from germline, CDR1 is KGHDR and CDR2 is SFDVKD. The CDR3 here is CATSKSAAGGDTQYF. DNA for the CDR3: TGTGCCACCAGTAAATCGGCGGCGGGGGGAGATACGCAGTATTTT.

The chain is built from TRBV5-4 and TRBJ1-6, with D perhaps TRBD1 (5 bases). Germline values: CDR1 SGHNT, CDR2 YYREEE (reference sequence). The CDR3 sequence is 12 residues long. V lost 5 bases and J 11 bases, leaving 11 bases between the germline ends. CDR3 in amino acids: CASSPGSAPLHF. Here the CDR3 DNA reads TGTGCCAGCAGTCCAGGGTCGGCACCCCTCCACTTT.

This rearrangement joins TRBV18 to TRBJ2-7; TRBD1 might be the D (5 bases). Deletions cut 4 bases from V and 1 base from J, with 11 bases between. The CDR3 has 14 residues. Germline V gives CDR1 KGHSH, CDR2 LQKENI. The CDR3 loop is CASSHSGNSYEQYV. In DNA form, the CDR3 reads TGTGCCAGCTCACACTCAGGGAATTCCTACGAGCAGTACGTC.

With regard to this clone: Other DNA sequences from this sample encode an identical CDR3 as well. The V and J genes are TRBV6-5 and TRBJ2-5; D unclear. The CDR3 totals 12 residues. Trimming removed 0 bases at V and 5 bases at J, with 4 bases between. The germline V gene has CDR1 MNHEY and CDR2 SVGAGI. CDR3 loop: CASSYSRETQYF. The CDR3 region has the DNA TGTGCCAGCAGTTACTCACGGGAGACCCAGTACTTC.

V and J are TRBV11-3 and TRBJ2-1; the match to TRBD1 covers 11 bases. Trimming at V came to 8 bases and at J to 4 bases, leaving 1 base not matched to a gene. The CDR3 is made up of 13 amino acids. Germline V gene sequence: CDR1 SGHNT, CDR2 YENEEA. CDR3 sequence reads: CASRDRGYNEQFF. The DNA for the CDR3 is TGTGCCAGCCGGGACAGGGGGTACAATGAGCAGTTCTTC.

The chain links TRBV15 to TRBJ1-1, with a weak D call TRBD1 (6 bases). The CDR3 is made up of 15 amino acids. Germline V gene data show CDR1 as LNHNV and CDR2 as YYDKDF (reference sequence). Trimming took off 3 bases at V and 3 bases at J, with 14 bases between the two ends. CDR3: CATSRGTGQHTEAFF. Written as DNA, the CDR3 is TGTGCCACCAGCAGGGGGACCGGACAGCACACTGAAGCTTTCTTT.

This clone was seen a single time. The chain carries TRBV12-3 or TRBV12-4 and TRBJ1-1; no definite D call. V dropped 5 bases and J dropped 0 bases, with 7 bases sitting between them. The CDR3 sequence is 13 residues long. For the CDR3, the DNA is TGTGCCAGCAGTCCCTCCCTGAACACTGAAGCTTTCTTT. Encoded protein: CASSPSLNTEAFF.

The CDR3 is CASSQGRTGVEKLFF. The DNA for the CDR3 is TGCGCCAGCAGCCAAGGAAGGACAGGGGTGGAAAAACTGTTTTTT. The genes are TRBV4-3 and TRBJ1-4; 9 bases align to TRBD1. Germline CDR1 and CDR2: LGHNA and YSLEER. The length of the CDR3 is 15 residues. V was pared by 1 base and J by 8 bases, with 5 bases of the junction left unmatched.

J is TRBJ2-4 and V is TRBV7-2; no clear D. CDR1 and CDR2 from the germline V gene are SGHTA and FQGNSA. Trimming removed 4 bases at V and 3 bases at J, with 7 bases between. The CDR3 totals 13 residues. The CDR3 DNA sequence: TGTGCCAGCAGCTCCTACAGCAAAAACATTCAGTACTTC. Its translation is CASSSYSKNIQYF.

The chain recombines TRBV5-1 with TRBJ2-1, with TRBD2 as a possible D gene (6 bases). Trimming removed 0 bases at V and 5 bases at J, with 21 bases between. This CDR3 contains 18 residues. Germline CDR1 is SGHRS and CDR2 is YFSETQ. The CDR3, as DNA: TGCGCCAGCAGCTTGGGGACTCCCTGGAATAGCGGCGACAATGAGCAGTTCTTC. Its protein is CASSLGTPWNSGDNEQFF.

This chain connects TRBV19 to TRBJ1-4; 7 bases line up with TRBD1. Germline-derived CDR1 and CDR2 are LNHDA and SQIVND (reference sequence). Germline trimming cut 3 bases from V and 12 bases from J; bases unmatched to any gene: 7. The CDR3 consists of 13 residues. CDR3 sequence (DNA): TGTGCCAGTAGTATCCCCAGGGGGGATGAACTGTTTTTT. It yields the protein CASSIPRGDELFF.

The chain recombines TRBV11-2 with TRBJ2-2; 7 positions match TRBD1. The length of the CDR3 is 14 residues. Unmatched junction bases numbered 5, after V lost 5 bases and J lost 5 bases. CDR1 is SGHAT and CDR2 is FQNNGV in the germline V gene. The CDR3 protein is CASSPTRGTGELFF. In DNA form, the CDR3 reads TGTGCCAGCAGCCCCACCAGGGGGACCGGGGAGCTGTTTTTT.

The chain employs TRBV4-3 and TRBJ2-4; perhaps TRBD1 as D (5 bases). The CDR3 totals 17 residues. V lost 1 base and J 3 bases, leaving 16 bases between the germline ends. Germline CDR1 is LGHNA and CDR2 is YSLEER. CDR3 protein: CASSQGFDSLLKNIQYF. The CDR3 DNA reads as TGCGCCAGCAGCCAAGGGTTCGACAGCCTTCTCAAAAACATTCAGTACTTC.

The V call is TRBV27, the J call TRBJ2-2; no definite D call. Germline loops: CDR1 MNHEY, CDR2 SMNVEV (reference sequence). The length of the CDR3 is 15 residues. The V end lost 0 bases, the J end lost 5 bases, and 10 bases lay between the germline ends. The DNA of the CDR3 is TGTGCCAGCAGTTTATCGGCCAGTGTGACCGGGGAGCTGTTTTTT. Translation: CASSLSASVTGELFF.

The rearrangement uses TRBV18 and TRBJ2-5, with D possibly matching TRBD2 (6 bases). Germline values: CDR1 KGHSH, CDR2 LQKENI. This CDR3 has 13 residues. V was shortened by 5 bases and J by 5 bases, with 12 bases between the two germline ends. CDR3 loop: CASSGAGMETQYF. CDR3 DNA: TGTGCCAGCTCAGGGGCGGGGATGGAGACCCAGTACTTC.

V and J are TRBV11-2 and TRBJ2-2; D remains unclear. Germline V gene lookup returns CDR1 SGHAT and CDR2 FQNNGV. V lost 0 bases and J 4 bases, leaving 6 bases between the germline ends. This CDR3 has 14 residues. The CDR3 region has the DNA TGTGCCAGCAGCTTAGATCCCCTCACCGGGGAGCTGTTTTTT. It translates to CASSLDPLTGELFF.

The rearrangement joins TRBV7-9 to TRBJ2-1; 7 bases are shared with TRBD1. J gave up 6 bases and V 5 bases, and 4 bases lay outside the gene matches. Germline V CDR1 and CDR2: SEHNR, FQNEAQ (reference sequence). CDR3 size: 13 residues. CDR3 coding DNA: TGTGCCAGCAGCGAGGGACAGACCAATGAGCAGTTCTTC. Amino acids: CASSEGQTNEQFF.

The chain employs TRBV5-4 and TRBJ1-6; 7 nucleotides agree with TRBD1. Germline V gene data show CDR1 as SGHNT and CDR2 as YYREEE (reference sequence). With V trimmed by 5 bases and J by 3 bases, 8 bases remained unmatched. The CDR3 extends over 16 amino acids. CDR3 in amino acids: CASRDWGQHYNSPLHF. The CDR3, as DNA: TGTGCCAGCAGGGATTGGGGACAGCACTATAATTCACCCCTCCACTTT.

V usage is TRBV10-3 and J usage is TRBJ1-6, with TRBD1 matching over 8 bases. Germline values: CDR1 ENHRY, CDR2 SYGVKD. The CDR3 has 16 amino acids. V was pared by 5 bases and J by 8 bases, with 11 bases of the junction left unmatched. The CDR3 protein is CAISRGGGQGHSPLHF. In DNA form, the CDR3 reads TGTGCCATCAGTCGCGGGGGTGGACAGGGCCATTCACCCCTCCACTTT.

The chain links TRBV15 to TRBJ2-3, with TRBD2 matching 12 bases. This CDR3 has 15 residues. With V trimmed by 9 bases and J by 3 bases, 7 bases remained unmatched. Germline V lookup: CDR1 LNHNV, CDR2 YYDKDF (reference sequence). CDR3 nucleotide sequence: TGTGCCACTTCCCGGCTAGCGGGAGGGACAGATACGCAGTATTTT. Its translation is CATSRLAGGTDTQYF.

The rearrangement joins TRBV4-3 to TRBJ1-4; D unresolved. The CDR3 is made up of 16 amino acids. Deletions cut 1 base from V and 0 bases from J, with 9 bases between. Germline V gene lookup returns CDR1 LGHNA and CDR2 YSLEER. CDR3 region: CASSQAVRSTNEKLFF. The CDR3 coding sequence is TGCGCCAGCAGCCAAGCAGTCCGATCAACTAATGAAAAACTGTTTTTT.

The chain recombines TRBV19 with TRBJ2-6, with D perhaps matching TRBD2 (5 bases). This CDR3 is 15 amino acids long. Germline V gene data show CDR1 as LNHDA and CDR2 as SQIVND (reference sequence). Trimming removed 9 bases from V and 2 bases from J, with 14 bases in between. The CDR3 loop is CASTTRRTGANVLTF. As DNA, the CDR3 is TGTGCCAGCACTACCAGGAGGACTGGGGCCAACGTCCTGACTTTC. Complete variable domain (other parts from reference TRBV19 and TRBJ2-6): DGGITQSPKYLFRKEGQNVTLSCEQNLNHDAMYWYRQDPGQGLRLIYYSQIVNDFQKGDIAEGYSVSREKKESFPLTVTSAQKNPTAFYLCASTTRRTGANVLTFGAGSRLTVL.